This T cell receptor (beta chain) was sequenced for a study of vaccination and CD4 T cells after COVID-19. About the study: Spike peptides, overlapping and drawn from SARS-CoV-2, HCoV-NL63, HCoV-OC43 and HCoV-229E, were used to stimulate cells. Study conclusions and caveats: Median SARS-CoV-2-reactive clonotype numbers rose nonsignificantly, 21 to 38.

Sample treatment: approximately 11-day PBMC culture with coronavirus spike peptide pools or control peptides (ViraFEST assay). A note on this clonotype: Its antigen is undetermined.

The Oncomine TCR Beta short-read assay generated sequence data from the DNA of cultured CD4+ T cells. Cultured CD4+ T cells yielded the extracted genomic DNA. TCRdb re-called the PCR reads with MiXCR, one entry per CDR3 protein. The sample includes some 20,000 distinct CDR3 sequences, roughly half of them seen just once. Sequenced input: CD4+ T cells from blood, cultured in vitro. The TCR comes from a human donor who had recovered from COVID-19.

The CDR3: CASSENRGRGTGELFF. Here the CDR3 DNA reads TGCGCCAGCAGTGAGAACAGGGGGCGAGGAACCGGGGAGCTGTTTTTT. V is TRBV10-1 and J is TRBJ2-2; TRBD1 agrees at 9 bases. The ends lost 2 bases at V and 5 bases at J; junction bases unmatched: 6. This CDR3 is 16 amino acids long. Germline assignment: CDR1 WNHNN and CDR2 SYGVQD (reference sequence).